Below, one T cell receptor beta chain is given with its context. Its antigen is currently unknown. The data stem from a study of identical twins. Template switching added a universal primer binding site, and final cDNA carried unique molecular identifiers. TCRdb reanalysed the 5' RACE reads using MiXCR and keeps one entry per CDR3 protein. This sample has around 1.7 million distinct CDR3 sequences, with about 32% found just once. Findings of the study overall: Out-of-frame alpha sequences that twins shared showed excess low generation probability.

Germline CDR1 is SNHLY and CDR2 is FYNNEI. Trimming stripped 8 bases from V and 0 bases from J, with 9 bases between. The CDR3 extends over 13 amino acids. The material sequenced was cord blood. The J gene is TRBJ2-3, the V gene TRBV2, with D unresolved. This sequence was found in a newborn girl in good health. This chain's CDR3 is CASELGSTDTQYF. The DNA for the CDR3 is TGTGCCAGCGAATTGGGGAGCACAGATACGCAGTATTTT. Combining the CDR3 with reference TRBV2 and TRBJ2-3 gives the whole variable domain EPEVTQTPSHQVTQMGQEVILRCVPISNHLYFYWYRQILGQKVEFLVSFYNNEISEKSEIFDDQFSVERPDGSNFTLKIRSTKLEDSAMYFCASELGSTDTQYFGPGTRLTVL.